Listed below are T cell receptor beta chains from one sample, sequenced in a study of tumor-infiltrating lymphocytes in localized non-small cell lung cancer. Only in-frame clones appear in the TCRdb table, and some are missing; sequencing was by immunoSEQ multiplex PCR. The data hold over 11,000 clones, with roughly four fifths observed a single time. Material for sequencing was lung tumor tissue. Receptors originate from a human donor with non-small cell lung cancer. CDR3s include the opening cysteine and the closing phenylalanine or tryptophan. Size values are once, few and many counts, or a class for expanded clones, and some rows have none.

length,J,V,size,CDR3
13,TRBJ1-2,TRBV4-2,.,CASSPQGARGYTF
14,TRBJ2-7,TRBV7-8,.,CASTLRRGLYEQYF
15,TRBJ2-1,TRBV5-4,.,CASSLGTPGDNEQFF
17,TRBJ1-2,TRBV28,.,CASSSVGRVEANYGYTF
12,TRBJ2-5,TRBV29-1,.,CSVDRGQETQYF
18,TRBJ2-5,TRBV5-1,.,CASSLRGLSSGFSETQYF
14,TRBJ1-5,TRBV27,.,CASSFGQSGQPQHF
15,TRBJ2-1,TRBV7-3,.,CASSLSGGPYNEQFF
13,TRBJ2-3,TRBV28,.,CASSFVPGHTQYF
17,TRBJ2-2,TRBV27,.,CASRYYSQGGYGGELFF
14,TRBJ2-3,TRBV27,once,CASRGTIISDTQYF
15,TRBJ2-2,TRBV10-3,.,CALSQGLENTGELFF
14,TRBJ1-2,TRBV7-6,.,CASSLGSTSYGYTF
15,TRBJ1-4,TRBV19,.,CASKARAALKEKLFF
15,TRBJ2-1,TRBV11-2,.,CASSEGTSGGNEQFF